This TCR beta chain is from a study of T cells after yellow fever vaccination. Study-level information: Each low-cell-number fraction was prepared by means of SMART-Seq v4 Ultra Low Input.

TCRdb re-analysed the 5' RACE reads in MiXCR, keeping a single row per CDR3 protein. This table holds under 400,000 distinct CDR3 sequences, roughly 11% found once. Concerning this clonotype: Its antigen is undetermined.

V was clipped by 3 bases and J by 2 bases, with 11 bases between them. The CDR3 contains 14 residues. Notes on the study in general: Though it reached lower strength, the secondary response hit its peak faster, day 5 versus 15. Just a small share of clonotypes turned up in the CD4 compartment as well as the CD8 compartment.

Sequences were derived from PBMCs, sampled on the day of the first yellow fever vaccination. This TCR was sampled from a man younger than 35 who received the YFV17D yellow fever vaccine. The genes are TRBV12-3 or TRBV12-4 and TRBJ2-7, with D perhaps matching TRBD2 (5 bases). CDR3 residues: CASSLRDTAYEQYF. CDR3 in DNA: TGTGCCAGCAGTTTGAGGGATACAGCCTACGAGCAGTACTTC.